The sequence of this T cell receptor (beta chain) was determined in a study of graft-versus-host responses after intestinal transplantation. In the study overall: Every recipient had anti-thymocyte globulin induction and approximately 3 years of tacrolimus plus steroids. Notes on the study in general: GvH clones were found in recipient marrow; some appeared first in ileum or blood. Declines in HvG clones occurring early post-transplant were associated with peak circulating GvH clone levels.

With respect to this clone: The antigen remains undetermined.

The CDR3 is made up of 15 amino acids. Trimming stripped 3 bases from V and 4 bases from J, with 16 bases between. Germline V gene data show CDR1 as SGDLS and CDR2 as YYNGEE. Libraries were prepared by immunoSEQ multiplex PCR; TCRdb keeps only in-frame clonotypes and omits some of them. The sample holds about 120,000 clones, 90% to 95% seen once. The V and J genes are TRBV9 and TRBJ1-2; possibly TRBD1 for D (6 bases). The sequence came from a human donor who received an intestinal transplant. This material consisted of unstimulated CD8+ T cells sorted from spleen or lymph node cells, taken before intestinal transplant. In nucleotides, the CDR3 is TGTGCCAGCAGCGCATCCCCACAGGGAATCTATGGCTACACCTTC. Amino acid sequence: CASSASPQGIYGYTF.